The 28 T cell receptor beta chains listed next were all sequenced from one sample in a study of a mutant IDH1 vaccine in newly diagnosed glioma (dated by TCRdb to the early 2020s). The method was the immunoSEQ multiplex PCR assay. The table was pulled from immuneACCESS by TCRdb, which kept in-frame rearrangements only. Such tables lose some clones; where checked, under half of the loss comes from unresolved V genes, and the rest has no known cause. Present in this sample are some 51,000 clones, roughly 73% of which were seen just once. The leading ten clones occupy approximately 1.8% of the sample. Their antigen targets remain unknown. Per the publication, the time point label means: week 5, during vaccination. A 20-mer mutant IDH1 peptide at 300 micrograms in Montanide made up each vaccine dose, which was injected subcutaneously together with topical imiquimod. Sequenced here: PBMCs, sampled from a glioma patient whose treatment included an IDH1 peptide vaccine. The receptors come from a woman between 40 and 50 years old with glioma.

The rearrangement uses TRBV7-6 and TRBJ2-7, with 9 bases lining up with TRBD1. The CDR3 totals 14 residues. CDR1 and CDR2 (germline): SGHVS, FNYEAQ. Trimming removed 5 bases from V and 7 bases from J; junction bases left unmatched: 9. This chain's CDR3 is CASSKAGTGREQYF. Here the CDR3 DNA reads TGTGCCAGCAGCAAGGCCGGGACAGGGCGGGAGCAGTACTTC.

The chain carries TRBV7-2 and TRBJ1-5; D not resolved. Germline assignment: CDR1 SGHTA and CDR2 FQGNSA. The V end lost 1 base, the J end lost 7 bases, and 5 bases lay between the germline ends. This CDR3 region has 12 residues. CDR3 sequence: CASSLGVQPQHF. The CDR3, as DNA: TGTGCCAGCAGCTTAGGAGTGCAGCCCCAGCATTTT.

The V and J genes are TRBV27 and TRBJ2-3, with a weak D call TRBD2 (6 bases). Germline V gene data show CDR1 as MNHEY and CDR2 as SMNVEV (reference sequence). The CDR3 has 13 amino acids. As DNA, the CDR3 is TGTGCTGATCCCCAGCGGGGCACAGATACGCAGTATTTT. It is translated as CADPQRGTDTQYF.

The rearrangement joins TRBV5-1 to TRBJ2-7; 11 nucleotides agree with TRBD1. The CDR3 sequence is 15 residues long. Germline CDR1 reads SGHRS; CDR2 reads YFSETQ. V lost 4 bases and J lost 2; bases outside the gene matches: 5. The chain's CDR3 is CASSAGTGGPYEQYF. The CDR3 DNA reads TGCGCCAGCAGCGCGGGGACAGGGGGGCCCTACGAGCAGTACTTC.

V usage is TRBV6-6 and J usage is TRBJ1-2; a weak D match, TRBD1 (6 bases). CDR1 and CDR2 from the germline V gene are MNHNY and SVGAGI (reference sequence). Between the trimmed V and J ends, which lost 10 bases and 8 bases, there was a span of 23 bases. The CDR3 sequence is 14 residues long. As DNA, the CDR3 is TGTGCCATGACGCCGGGGGGGCGGATAGGGGGCTACACCTTC. It yields the protein CAMTPGGRIGGYTF.

The chain is built from TRBV9 and TRBJ1-2; D is ambiguous. Germline-derived CDR1 and CDR2 are SGDLS and YYNGEE. The CDR3 extends over 15 amino acids. Trimming left V 0 bases short and J 2 bases short, with 11 bases between. CDR3 sequence: CASSVEVDGNYGYTF. Written as DNA, the CDR3 is TGTGCCAGCAGCGTAGAGGTGGATGGGAACTATGGCTACACCTTC.

This chain uses TRBV6-1 with TRBJ2-5; tentative D call: TRBD1 (5 bases). This CDR3 is 15 amino acids long. V was cut by 8 bases and J by 4 bases, with 20 bases left in between. CDR1 and CDR2 (germline): MNHNS, SASEGT. CDR3 DNA: TGTGCCAGCCTTCGTAGGGCCCAAGGGGTAGAGACCCAGTACTTC. It yields the protein CASLRRAQGVETQYF.

This clone appeared a few times. The chain links TRBV27 to TRBJ1-2, with TRBD1 identical over 10 bases. The CDR3 is 14 residues long. Germline V gives CDR1 MNHEY, CDR2 SMNVEV (reference sequence). V lost 3 bases to trimming and J lost 11 bases; unmatched junction nucleotides: 9. CDR3 loop: CASSFIGQGVGYTF. CDR3 in DNA: TGTGCCAGCAGTTTTATTGGACAGGGGGTTGGGTACACCTTC.

The rearrangement uses TRBV7-2 and TRBJ2-2; 7 nucleotides agree with TRBD2. CDR3 length: 16 residues. Germline CDR1 is SGHTA and CDR2 is FQGNSA. V shed 4 bases and J 2 bases; nucleotides not matched to a gene: 7. The CDR3 loop is CASSSTRGINTGELFF. CDR3 DNA: TGTGCCAGCAGCTCGACGCGGGGGATAAACACCGGGGAGCTGTTTTTT.

This chain links TRBV9 with TRBJ1-5; D is unresolved. V shed 5 bases and J shed 1 base, with 10 bases lying between them. The CDR3 loop spans 14 amino acids. Germline-derived CDR1 and CDR2 are SGDLS and YYNGEE. CDR3 bases: TGTGCCAGCAGTTTAGGTTGGAGCAATCAGCCCCAGCATTTT. Translating gives CASSLGWSNQPQHF. Filled out from reference TRBV9 and TRBJ1-5, the complete variable domain reads DSGVTQTPKHLITATGQRVTLRCSPRSGDLSVYWYQQSLDQGLQFLIQYYNGEERAKGNILERFSAQQFPDLHSELNLSSLELGDSALYFCASSLGWSNQPQHFGDGTRLSIL.

In nucleotides, the CDR3 is TGTGCCAGCAGTTACGTGGGTTCTAGCACAGATACGCAGTATTTT. As protein: CASSYVGSSTDTQYF. The rearrangement joins TRBV6-5 to TRBJ2-3, with D hard to call. Germline values: CDR1 MNHEY, CDR2 SVGAGI. The CDR3 sequence is 15 residues long. V gave up 2 bases and J gave up 0 bases, with 9 bases separating them.

J is TRBJ2-1 and V is TRBV2; D is undetermined. The germline gives CDR1 SNHLY, CDR2 FYNNEI. V was clipped by 0 bases and J by 5 bases, with 14 bases between them. The CDR3 covers 16 residues. CDR3 loop: CASSEAIWEDDNEQFF. CDR3 sequence (DNA): TGTGCCAGCAGTGAAGCAATCTGGGAAGACGACAATGAGCAGTTCTTC.

This CDR3 reads CASSEVAGDYNEQFF. DNA for the CDR3: TGTGCCAGCAGTGAAGTAGCGGGGGACTACAATGAGCAGTTCTTC. This chain uses TRBV6-1 with TRBJ2-1, with 9 bases fitting TRBD2. In germline, CDR1 is MNHNS, CDR2 SASEGT. The CDR3 is 15 amino acids. V dropped 1 base and J dropped 3; count of bases not matched to a gene: 1.

The rearrangement links TRBV18 to TRBJ2-5, with 7 bases aligning to TRBD1. Germline V gives CDR1 KGHSH, CDR2 LQKENI. The CDR3 is 13 residues long. The V and J ends lost 6 bases and 5 bases, in that order; junction bases with no gene match: 6. Written as DNA, the CDR3 is TGTGCCAGCTCCCAAACAGGGGACGAGACCCAGTACTTC. The encoded protein is CASSQTGDETQYF.

V usage is TRBV9 and J usage is TRBJ2-1; TRBD2 matches 12 bases. CDR1 is SGDLS, CDR2 YYNGEE, per germline. V dropped 0 bases and J dropped 9; count of bases not matched to a gene: 7. The CDR3 is 16 residues long. CDR3 in amino acids: CASSVAPTSGGSEQFF. DNA for the CDR3: TGTGCCAGCAGCGTAGCTCCGACTAGCGGGGGATCTGAGCAGTTCTTC.

The chain's CDR3 is CASRPPGSGNQPQHF. The CDR3 DNA reads as TGTGCCAGCAGGCCCCCGGGATCGGGCAATCAGCCCCAGCATTTT. This sequence joins TRBV6-5 and TRBJ1-5; D gene unclear. Germline-derived CDR1 and CDR2 are MNHEY and SVGAGI. This CDR3 has 15 residues. The V end was cut by 6 bases, the J end by 2 bases, with 14 bases between.

The rearrangement joins TRBV6-5 to TRBJ2-2; D remains unclear. V gave up 5 bases and J gave up 2 bases, with 6 bases separating them. The CDR3 sequence is 13 residues long. Germline values: CDR1 MNHEY, CDR2 SVGAGI. In DNA, the CDR3 is TGTGCCAGCAGTAGGGCCAACACCGGGGAGCTGTTTTTT. As protein: CASSRANTGELFF.

This clone was detected only a few times. The chain combines TRBV4-1 with TRBJ1-1, with a weak D call TRBD1 (5 bases). Germline V lookup: CDR1 MGHRA, CDR2 YSYEKL. The V gene lost 1 base and the J gene lost 6 bases, with 12 bases spanning the gap. There are 14 residues in the CDR3. The CDR3 loop reads CASSQGGGVPEAFF. In DNA, the CDR3 is TGCGCCAGCAGCCAAGGCGGAGGGGTCCCTGAAGCTTTCTTT.

CDR3 DNA sequence: TGTGCCAGCAGTTTAATCCCCGCGATGAACACTGAAGCTTTCTTT. Its protein is CASSLIPAMNTEAFF. This chain connects TRBV27 to TRBJ1-1, with D uncertain. Per the germline V gene, CDR1 is MNHEY and CDR2 is SMNVEV (reference sequence). This CDR3 has 15 residues. V dropped 2 bases and J dropped 0 bases, with 10 bases sitting between them.

V and J are TRBV10-3 and TRBJ2-7; 15 bases map to TRBD2. This CDR3 has 17 amino acids. With 6 bases clipped from V and 2 bases from J, the junction kept 8 bases outside the gene matches. CDR1 is ENHRY and CDR2 is SYGVKD in the germline V gene. CDR3 region: CAISVGTSGGMAYEQYF. The CDR3 nucleotides are TGTGCCATCAGCGTAGGGACTAGCGGGGGGATGGCCTACGAGCAGTACTTC.

The rearrangement links TRBV10-1 to TRBJ2-3, with D perhaps matching TRBD1 (6 bases). Trimming cost V 2 bases and J 3 bases, with 9 bases left between them. Germline CDR1 reads WNHNN; CDR2 reads SYGVQD (reference sequence). CDR3 length: 14 residues. CDR3 loop: CASSETGRTDTQYF. Here the CDR3 DNA reads TGCGCCAGCAGTGAGACAGGGCGAACAGATACGCAGTATTTT.

The V gene is TRBV4-1, the J gene TRBJ2-7; 10 bases match TRBD1. Per the germline V gene, CDR1 is MGHRA and CDR2 is YSYEKL. The CDR3 runs to 14 residues. Germline trimming cut 4 bases from V and 3 bases from J; bases unmatched to any gene: 3. Here the CDR3 DNA reads TGCGCCAGCAGCCTAGGACAGGGGGACTACGAGCAGTACTTC. This encodes CASSLGQGDYEQYF.

The rearrangement joins TRBV6-1 to TRBJ2-7; tentative D call: TRBD1 (6 bases). CDR1 and CDR2 from the germline V gene are MNHNS and SASEGT. The length of the CDR3 is 17 residues. Between the trimmed V and J ends, which lost 0 bases and 0 bases, there was a span of 15 bases. The CDR3 DNA sequence: TGTGCCAGCAGTGAAGCTACCCCGACAGGTCCCTCCTACGAGCAGTACTTC. Its translation: CASSEATPTGPSYEQYF.

The genes are TRBV18 and TRBJ2-2; D gene uncertain. The V gene lost 4 bases and the J gene lost 1 base, with 7 bases spanning the gap. The CDR3 has 14 amino acids. Germline assignment: CDR1 KGHSH and CDR2 LQKENI. CDR3 region: CASSRLRNTGELFF. The DNA for the CDR3 is TGTGCCAGCTCACGATTAAGGAACACCGGGGAGCTGTTTTTT.

The chain has TRBV13 and TRBJ2-2; 7 bases match TRBD1. Germline loops: CDR1 PRHDT, CDR2 FYEKMQ (reference sequence). With 6 bases clipped from V and 5 bases from J, the junction kept 15 bases outside the gene matches. The CDR3 is 17 amino acids. The CDR3: CASRRPTGTEDTGELFF. The CDR3 bases are TGTGCCAGCAGGCGGCCCACCGGGACAGAGGATACCGGGGAGCTGTTTTTT.

The CDR3 region is CASSFSGGRTDTQYF. The CDR3 DNA follows: TGTGCCAGCAGCTTTAGCGGGGGCCGCACAGATACGCAGTATTTT. V and J are TRBV5-5 and TRBJ2-3, with TRBD2 matching over 9 bases. The ends lost 2 bases at V and 1 base at J; junction bases unmatched: 2. Germline CDR1 reads SGHKS; CDR2 reads YYEKEE (reference sequence). The CDR3 runs 15 residues.

The chain has TRBV5-1 and TRBJ1-6; TRBD1 might be the D (5 bases). The CDR3 length is 13 residues. V gave up 5 bases and J gave up 6 bases, with 9 bases separating them. Per the germline V gene, CDR1 is SGHRS and CDR2 is YFSETQ. The CDR3 sequence is CASRAGFNSPLHF. DNA for the CDR3: TGCGCCAGCAGGGCAGGGTTTAATTCACCCCTCCACTTT.

The chain couples TRBV7-6 to TRBJ2-7; D gene unclear. V was trimmed by 1 base and J by 2 bases, leaving 3 bases between them. The CDR3 runs 12 residues. CDR1 is SGHVS and CDR2 is FNYEAQ in the germline V gene. CDR3 region: CASSLDTYEQYF. As DNA, the CDR3 is TGTGCCAGCAGCTTAGACACCTACGAGCAGTACTTC.